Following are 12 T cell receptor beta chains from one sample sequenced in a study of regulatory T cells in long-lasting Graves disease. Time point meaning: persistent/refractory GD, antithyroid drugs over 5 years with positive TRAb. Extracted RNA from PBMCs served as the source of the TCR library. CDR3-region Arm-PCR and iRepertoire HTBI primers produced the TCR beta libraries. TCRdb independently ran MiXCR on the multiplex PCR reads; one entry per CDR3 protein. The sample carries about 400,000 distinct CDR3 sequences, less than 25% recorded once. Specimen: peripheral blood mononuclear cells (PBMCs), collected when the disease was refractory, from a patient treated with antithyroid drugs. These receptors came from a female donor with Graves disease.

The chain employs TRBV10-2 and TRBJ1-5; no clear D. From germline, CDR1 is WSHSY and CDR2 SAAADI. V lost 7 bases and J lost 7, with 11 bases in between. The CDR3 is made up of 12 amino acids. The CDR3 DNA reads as TGCGCCAGCATCGAGAGCTGGCAGCCCCAGCATTTT. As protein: CASIESWQPQHF.

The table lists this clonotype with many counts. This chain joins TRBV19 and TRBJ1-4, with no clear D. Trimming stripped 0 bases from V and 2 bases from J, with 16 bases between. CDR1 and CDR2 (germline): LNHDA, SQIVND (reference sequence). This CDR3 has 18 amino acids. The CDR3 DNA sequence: TGTGCCAGTAGTATAGATCTCAGCCTGTTTGGGACTAATGAAAAACTGTTTTTT. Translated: CASSIDLSLFGTNEKLFF.

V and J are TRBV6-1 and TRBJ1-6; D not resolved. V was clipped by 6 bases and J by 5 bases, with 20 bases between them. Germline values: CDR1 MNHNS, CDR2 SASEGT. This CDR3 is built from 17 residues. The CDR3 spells CASRPTLRRADNSPLHF. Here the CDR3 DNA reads TGTGCCAGCAGACCTACCCTTCGGAGGGCAGATAATTCACCCCTCCACTTT.

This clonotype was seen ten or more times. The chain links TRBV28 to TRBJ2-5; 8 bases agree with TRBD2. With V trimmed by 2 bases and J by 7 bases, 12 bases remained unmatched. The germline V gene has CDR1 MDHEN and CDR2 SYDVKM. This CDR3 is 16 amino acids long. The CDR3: CASSLVEAGAFGTQYF. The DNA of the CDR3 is TGTGCCAGCAGTTTAGTTGAAGCGGGGGCGTTCGGGACCCAGTACTTC. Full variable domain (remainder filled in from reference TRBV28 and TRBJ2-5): DVKVTQSSRYLVKRTGEKVFLECVQDMDHENMFWYRQDPGLGLRLIYFSYDVKMKEKGDIPEGYSVSREKKERFSLILESASTNQTSMYLCASSLVEAGAFGTQYFGPGTRLLVL.

CDR3 nucleotide sequence: TGTGCCAGTAGTATCTGGCGAGACACCGGGGAGCTGTTTTTT. Translated, it gives CASSIWRDTGELFF. This chain links TRBV19 with TRBJ2-2; D is uncertain. Germline V gene sequence: CDR1 LNHDA, CDR2 SQIVND (reference sequence). Trimming took off 3 bases at V and 3 bases at J, with 8 bases between the two ends. The CDR3 spans 14 residues.

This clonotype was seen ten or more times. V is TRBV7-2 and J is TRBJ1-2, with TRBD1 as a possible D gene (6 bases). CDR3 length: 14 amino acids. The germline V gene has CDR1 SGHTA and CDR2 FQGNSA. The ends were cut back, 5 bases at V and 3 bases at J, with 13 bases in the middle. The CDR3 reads CASSRLQGDYGYTF. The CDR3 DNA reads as TGTGCCAGCAGCCGACTACAGGGCGACTATGGCTACACCTTC.

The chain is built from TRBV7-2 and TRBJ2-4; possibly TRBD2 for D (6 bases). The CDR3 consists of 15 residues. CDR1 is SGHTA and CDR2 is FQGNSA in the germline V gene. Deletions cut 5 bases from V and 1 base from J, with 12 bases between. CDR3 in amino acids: CASSPTGVAKNIQYF. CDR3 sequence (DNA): TGTGCCAGCAGCCCCACGGGGGTGGCCAAAAACATTCAGTACTTC.

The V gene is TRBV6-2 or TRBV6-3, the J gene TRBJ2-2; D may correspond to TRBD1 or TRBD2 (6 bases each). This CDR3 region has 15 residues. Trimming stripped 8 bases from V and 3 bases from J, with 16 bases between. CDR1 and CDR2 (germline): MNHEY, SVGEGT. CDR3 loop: CASRTTRGDTGELFF. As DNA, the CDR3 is TGTGCCAGCCGGACGACTAGGGGGGACACCGGGGAGCTGTTTTTT.

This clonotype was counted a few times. CDR3 DNA sequence: TGTGCCAGCGGGGGAAGACAGGGTGATAATTCACCCCTCCACTTT. Protein sequence: CASGGRQGDNSPLHF. V is TRBV2 and J is TRBJ1-6; 7 nucleotides match TRBD1. The ends lost 8 bases at V and 5 bases at J; junction bases unmatched: 9. CDR3 length: 15 residues. Germline V gives CDR1 SNHLY, CDR2 FYNNEI.

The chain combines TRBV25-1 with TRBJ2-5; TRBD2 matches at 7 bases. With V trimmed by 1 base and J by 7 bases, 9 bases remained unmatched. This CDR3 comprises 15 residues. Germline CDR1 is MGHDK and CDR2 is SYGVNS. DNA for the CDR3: TGTGCCAGCAGTGAATCGGGACTAACGGGGGGGACCCAGTACTTC. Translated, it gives CASSESGLTGGTQYF.

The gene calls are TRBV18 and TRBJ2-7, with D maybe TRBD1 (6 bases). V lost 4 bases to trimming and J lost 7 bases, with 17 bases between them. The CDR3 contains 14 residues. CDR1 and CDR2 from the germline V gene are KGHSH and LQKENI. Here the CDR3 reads CASSLAQGLGEQYF. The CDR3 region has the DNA TGTGCCAGCTCACTGGCACAGGGTTTGGGAGAGCAGTACTTC. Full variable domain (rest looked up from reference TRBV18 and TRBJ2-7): NAGVMQNPRHLVRRRGQEARLRCSPMKGHSHVYWYRQLPEEGLKFMVYLQKENIIDESGMPKERFSAEFPKEGPSILRIQQVVRGDSAAYFCASSLAQGLGEQYFGPGTRLTVT.

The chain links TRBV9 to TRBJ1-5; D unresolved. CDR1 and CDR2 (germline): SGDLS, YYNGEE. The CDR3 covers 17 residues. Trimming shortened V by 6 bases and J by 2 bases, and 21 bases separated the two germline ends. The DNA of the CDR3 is TGTGCCAGCAATCTTGTGGAGGAGGGAAGGGGCAATCAGCCCCAGCATTTT. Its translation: CASNLVEEGRGNQPQHF.